The 2 T cell receptor beta chains given below trace back to one sample, sequenced in a study of blood T cell repertoires in COVID-19. Using immunoSEQ multiplex PCR, the repertoire was profiled, and TCRdb retains in-frame clones only, with some absent. The sample holds over 250,000 clones; more than 75% are singletons and the top ten take 2% to 2.5%. The sequencing sample was made of PBMCs or T cells enriched from blood (not recorded which). All receptors come from a woman in her sixties in a cohort exposed to, infected with or recovered from COVID-19 (not recorded which).

The chain couples TRBV3-1 (or the pseudogene TRBV3-2) to TRBJ1-1, with unresolved D. Germline CDR1 LGHDT, CDR2 YNNKEL (reference sequence). The CDR3 spans 14 residues. V lost 1 base, J lost 4 bases, and 10 bases lay in between. The CDR3, as DNA: TGTGCCAGCAGCCAAGGAGGGCCCAGCACTGAAGCTTTCTTT. This gives the protein CASSQGGPSTEAFF.

This clone was found once. V is TRBV5-1 and J is TRBJ1-1, with 7 nucleotides matching TRBD1. V lost 4 bases to trimming and J lost 1 base; unmatched junction nucleotides: 4. The CDR3 loop spans 14 amino acids. CDR1 is SGHRS and CDR2 is YFSETQ in the germline V gene. The chain's CDR3 is CASSRQGPNTEAFF. The CDR3 DNA reads TGCGCCAGCAGCAGACAGGGTCCGAACACTGAAGCTTTCTTT.